Presented here are 26 T cell receptor beta chains from one specimen sequenced in a study of vaccination and CD4 T cells after COVID-19. Sequence data for DNA of cultured CD4+ T cells were generated by the Oncomine TCR Beta short-read assay. TCRdb reanalysed the PCR reads using MiXCR and keeps one entry per CDR3 protein. The data contain roughly 15,000 distinct CDR3 sequences, 48% of them singletons. Their target antigens are unknown. Treatment meaning: roughly 11-day PBMC culture with coronavirus spike peptide pools or control peptides (ViraFEST assay). The sample comprised CD4+ T cells from blood, cultured in vitro. Source of these receptors: a human donor who had recovered from COVID-19.

This clonotype was seen more than once but under ten times. The genes are TRBV20-1 and TRBJ1-2; a weak D match, TRBD1 (6 bases). The CDR3 spans 12 residues. Trimming shortened V by 3 bases and J by 4 bases, and 9 bases separated the two germline ends. Germline V lookup: CDR1 DFQATT, CDR2 SNEGSKA (reference sequence). The CDR3 DNA reads TGCAGTGCTAGGACAGGCGGCTATGGCTACACCTTC. It codes for CSARTGGYGYTF.

This clonotype occurred once. V usage is TRBV2 and J usage is TRBJ1-2; D ambiguous. Germline values: CDR1 SNHLY, CDR2 FYNNEI. This CDR3 has 13 amino acids. V gave up 2 bases and J gave up 8 bases, with 12 bases separating them. CDR3 region: CASSEPGVSGYTF. CDR3 nucleotides: TGTGCCAGCAGTGAACCAGGAGTGAGCGGCTACACCTTC.

CDR3 coding DNA: TGTGCCAGCAGCCAAAGGACAGGAGCTAACTATGGCTACACCTTC. Its translation is CASSQRTGANYGYTF. The chain combines TRBV7-2 with TRBJ1-2, with TRBD1 matching 7 bases. Germline V lookup: CDR1 SGHTA, CDR2 FQGNSA. This CDR3 region has 15 residues. With 5 bases clipped from V and 0 bases from J, the junction kept 6 bases outside the gene matches.

Comment on this clonotype: One junction end does not reproduce the germline sequence, and a read error may be involved. The gene calls are TRBV7-2 and TRBJ1-6; 7 positions agree with TRBD1. Germline V gives CDR1 SGHTA, CDR2 FQGNSA. CDR3 length: 16 residues. The CDR3 region has the DNA TGTGCCGGCAGCTTCGACCGACAGGGAGTCGATTCACCCCTCCACTTT. Its protein product is CAGSFDRQGVDSPLHF. Full variable domain (outside the CDR3, taken from reference TRBV7-2 and TRBJ1-6): GAGVSQSPSNKVTEKGKDVELRCDPISGHTALYWYRQSLGQGLEFLIYFQGNSAPDKSGLPSDRFSAERTGGSVSTLTIQRTQQEDSAVYLCAGSFDRQGVDSPLHFGNGTRLTVT.

This clonotype was detected only a few times. The chain is built from TRBV7-2 and TRBJ1-5; 10 positions agree with TRBD1. V lost 5 bases to trimming and J lost 1 base; unmatched junction nucleotides: 5. This CDR3 comprises 16 residues. From germline, CDR1 is SGHTA and CDR2 FQGNSA. CDR3 residues: CASSHGDRGSNQPQHF. The CDR3 DNA reads as TGTGCCAGCAGCCATGGGGACAGGGGAAGCAATCAGCCCCAGCATTTT.

The chain combines TRBV18 with TRBJ2-4; TRBD1 matches at 7 bases. The CDR3 totals 15 residues. CDR1 and CDR2 from the germline V gene are KGHSH and LQKENI. Trimming took 0 bases from V and 6 from J; bases not matched to a gene: 5. The CDR3 DNA is TGTGCCAGCTCACCACCGTTCGGGACAGTAAACATTCAGTACTTC. This translates into CASSPPFGTVNIQYF.

The J gene is TRBJ1-1, the V gene TRBV18; D is uncertain. The germline V gene encodes CDR1 KGHSH and CDR2 LQKENI. V dropped 1 base and J dropped 7 bases, with 7 bases sitting between them. There are 12 residues in the CDR3. CDR3 in DNA: TGTGCCAGCTCACCACAGGCCAGTGAAGCTTTCTTT. Amino acids: CASSPQASEAFF. The whole variable domain, filled in from reference TRBV18 and TRBJ1-1, reads NAGVMQNPRHLVRRRGQEARLRCSPMKGHSHVYWYRQLPEEGLKFMVYLQKENIIDESGMPKERFSAEFPKEGPSILRIQQVVRGDSAAYFCASSPQASEAFFGQGTRLTVV.

This chain joins TRBV7-2 and TRBJ2-1, with 11 positions matching TRBD2. This CDR3 is built from 15 residues. The trim removed 5 bases at V and 8 bases at J, leaving 8 bases unmatched. Germline V gene data show CDR1 as SGHTA and CDR2 as FQGNSA. The CDR3 nucleotides are TGTGCCAGCAGCCCAACTAGCGGGAGTGATCATGAGCAGTTCTTC. Translated, it gives CASSPTSGSDHEQFF.

CDR3 in amino acids: CSARGPAYEQYF. For the CDR3, the DNA is TGCAGTGCTAGGGGGCCCGCCTACGAGCAGTACTTC. The chain is built from TRBV20-1 and TRBJ2-7; D might be TRBD1 (5 bases). The CDR3 loop spans 12 amino acids. Trimming removed 3 bases at V and 2 bases at J, with 8 bases between. The germline V gene has CDR1 DFQATT and CDR2 SNEGSKA (reference sequence).

V is TRBV30 and J is TRBJ1-1, with 7 bases fitting TRBD1. This CDR3 is built from 11 residues. V lost 5 bases to trimming and J lost 7 bases; unmatched junction nucleotides: 4. Germline V CDR1 and CDR2: GTSNPN, SVGIG (reference sequence). The CDR3 sequence: CAWSRQGEAFF. The DNA of the CDR3 is TGTGCCTGGTCCCGACAGGGTGAAGCTTTCTTT.

This clonotype turned up a few times. The chain links TRBV6-1 to TRBJ1-1; TRBD1 might be the D (5 bases). V lost 8 bases and J lost 1, with 20 bases in between. This CDR3 is built from 16 residues. Looked up from germline, CDR1 is MNHNS and CDR2 is SASEGT. The CDR3 nucleotides are TGTGCCAGCCACGATGGGTCGGGGCGGAGGAACACTGAAGCTTTCTTT. Translated: CASHDGSGRRNTEAFF.

The genes are TRBV19 and TRBJ2-2; 7 nucleotides align to TRBD2. Germline CDR1 and CDR2: LNHDA and SQIVND (reference sequence). The junction had 9 bases not matched to a gene; V was cut back by 6 bases and J by 5 bases. The CDR3 has 15 residues. The CDR3 coding sequence is TGTGCCAGTAGGGGGGAGGGCCTAGGGACCGGGGAGCTGTTTTTT. Residues: CASRGEGLGTGELFF.

This clonotype was observed once. The chain has TRBV12-5 and TRBJ1-1, with D possibly matching TRBD1 (5 bases). Germline CDR1 is LGHNT and CDR2 is FRNRAP. The CDR3 is 14 amino acids. V was clipped by 7 bases and J by 0 bases, with 12 bases between them. The chain's CDR3 is CASAWGRVNTEAFF. The CDR3 nucleotides are TGTGCTAGTGCCTGGGGACGGGTGAACACTGAAGCTTTCTTT.

The V and J genes are TRBV4-3 and TRBJ1-2; 7 positions agree with TRBD1. The CDR3 runs to 14 residues. CDR1 is LGHNA, CDR2 YSLEER, per germline. V shed 0 bases and J 8 bases; nucleotides not matched to a gene: 6. The CDR3 protein is CASSQDGTAQGYTF. CDR3 bases: TGCGCCAGCAGCCAAGATGGGACAGCCCAGGGCTACACCTTC.

This clonotype was seen a handful of times. The chain couples TRBV30 to TRBJ2-3; D is perhaps TRBD2 (6 bases). This CDR3 comprises 15 residues. From germline, CDR1 is GTSNPN and CDR2 SVGIG (reference sequence). Trimming took 5 bases from V and 0 from J, leaving 15 bases between them. CDR3 sequence reads: CAWSVGTSSTDTQYF. In DNA form, the CDR3 reads TGTGCCTGGTCTGTCGGGACTTCGAGCACAGATACGCAGTATTTT.

This chain links TRBV6-1 with TRBJ2-5, with 7 bases that match TRBD2. The CDR3 sequence is 14 residues long. V was clipped by 4 bases and J by 4 bases; unmatched bases: 6. Per the germline V gene, CDR1 is MNHNS and CDR2 is SASEGT. In DNA form, the CDR3 reads TGTGCCAGCAGTGGAGGACCGGGGGGAGAGACCCAGTACTTC. Its protein is CASSGGPGGETQYF.

The chain couples TRBV29-1 to TRBJ2-3; TRBD2 might be the D (6 bases). V dropped 7 bases and J dropped 3 bases, with 8 bases sitting between them. Per germline, CDR1 SQVTM and CDR2 ANQGSEA. The length of the CDR3 is 11 residues. The CDR3 loop reads CSGGETDTQYF. CDR3 coding DNA: TGCAGCGGGGGGGAAACAGATACGCAGTATTTT.

This clonotype was seen once. The chain recombines TRBV11-2 with TRBJ2-7; tentatively, D is TRBD2 (5 bases). Germline assignment: CDR1 SGHAT and CDR2 FQNNGV. The CDR3 runs to 13 residues. V was clipped by 5 bases and J by 7 bases, with 15 bases between them. CDR3 residues: CASSTRTTGEQYF. CDR3 coding DNA: TGTGCCAGCAGCACGAGGACCACGGGGGAGCAGTACTTC.

This sequence joins TRBV2 and TRBJ1-1; possible D gene TRBD1, 6 bases. The V end was cut by 3 bases, the J end by 6 bases, with 17 bases between. CDR1 is SNHLY and CDR2 is FYNNEI in the germline V gene. The CDR3 covers 15 residues. The CDR3 DNA follows: TGTGCCAGCAGTGAGGGGGGGCAGGGAAGGTCTGAAGCTTTCTTT. Translating gives CASSEGGQGRSEAFF. Together with reference TRBV2 and TRBJ1-1, the CDR3 gives the full variable domain: EPEVTQTPSHQVTQMGQEVILRCVPISNHLYFYWYRQILGQKVEFLVSFYNNEISEKSEIFDDQFSVERPDGSNFTLKIRSTKLEDSAMYFCASSEGGQGRSEAFFGQGTRLTVV.

In its sample, this clonotype was seen a few times. The chain links TRBV4-2 to TRBJ2-7; 7 bases match TRBD2. CDR1 and CDR2 from the germline V gene are LGHNA and YNFKEQ. This CDR3 is 14 amino acids long. The J segment lost 3 bases and the V segment lost 2 bases, leaving 4 bases of the junction unmatched. CDR3 in amino acids: CASSQPAGFYEQYF. CDR3 coding DNA: TGTGCCAGCAGCCAACCAGCGGGATTCTACGAGCAGTACTTC.

This chain links TRBV21-1 with TRBJ2-3; TRBD2 was called by the table and not checked on the DNA. TRBV21-1 is classified as a pseudogene. This CDR3 contains 16 residues. The CDR3 DNA follows: TGTGCCAGCAGCCCCCGGACTAGCGGGAGGACAGATACGCAGTATTTT. This codes for CASSPRTSGRTDTQYF.

The chain joins TRBV5-1 to TRBJ2-1, with a possible D match to TRBD2 (5 bases). The V gene's germline CDR1 is SGHRS and CDR2 YFSETQ. The CDR3 is made up of 16 amino acids. Trimming removed 5 bases at V and 4 bases at J, with 19 bases between. This chain's CDR3 is CASRLGGAPLYNEQFF. For the CDR3, the DNA is TGCGCCAGCAGACTCGGAGGAGCTCCCTTGTACAATGAGCAGTTCTTC.

The V call is TRBV7-2, the J call TRBJ2-3, with D perhaps TRBD2 (6 bases). The V gene lost 6 bases and the J gene lost 1 base, with 14 bases spanning the gap. Germline CDR1 SGHTA, CDR2 FQGNSA. CDR3 size: 15 residues. CDR3 sequence (DNA): TGTGCCAGCAGGCGGGACCGCTGGGGCACAGATACGCAGTATTTT. Amino acid sequence: CASRRDRWGTDTQYF.

The gene calls are TRBV11-3 and TRBJ1-1; D is uncertain. CDR1 and CDR2 (germline): SGHNT, YENEEA. V was pared by 4 bases and J by 3 bases, with 12 bases between. The CDR3 covers 14 residues. The CDR3 coding sequence is TGTGCCAGCAGCTCTCGGACCGGGGACACTGAAGCTTTCTTT. It is translated as CASSSRTGDTEAFF. The full variable domain, with the rest looked up from reference TRBV11-3 and TRBJ1-1, is EAGVVQSPRYKIIEKKQPVAFWCNPISGHNTLYWYLQNLGQGPELLIRYENEEAVDDSQLPKDRFSAERLKGVDSTLKIQPAELGDSAVYLCASSSRTGDTEAFFGQGTRLTVV.

The chain recombines TRBV6-5 with TRBJ1-2, with D perhaps matching TRBD1 (5 bases). Germline V lookup: CDR1 MNHEY, CDR2 SVGAGI. The CDR3 sequence is 17 residues long. V was trimmed by 0 bases and J by 2 bases, leaving 16 bases between them. CDR3 in amino acids: CASSYSTSRERNYGYTF. CDR3 sequence (DNA): TGTGCCAGCAGTTACTCGACGTCCAGGGAAAGGAACTATGGCTACACCTTC.

This sequence joins TRBV7-9 and TRBJ1-2; D perhaps matches TRBD1 (5 bases). The germline V gene encodes CDR1 SEHNR and CDR2 FQNEAQ (reference sequence). This CDR3 has 14 residues. Trimming pared 3 bases from V and 7 bases from J, leaving 15 bases between. The CDR3 DNA follows: TGTGCCAGCAGCTTCCAAGAGGGGTTGGGTGGCTACACCTTC. Its translation: CASSFQEGLGGYTF.